Listed below are T cell receptor beta chains from one sample, sequenced in a study of shared clonotypes between healthy human individuals. The repertoire was sequenced with immunoSEQ multiplex PCR; TCRdb's copy has only in-frame clones and lacks some. The table records a few million clones, around nine tenths of them present only once. Sequencing input: naive CD4+ T cells sorted from blood. The receptors were gathered from a man younger than 35 in good health. Both conserved end residues are trimmed from each CDR3.

v_gene,CDR3aa
TRBV18,ASSGANTEAF
TRBV6-5,ASSYSRSNQPQH
TRBV7-2,ASSLGLGLNNEQF
TRBV28,ASSLQRVAGSRETQY
TRBV25-1,ASSELPGQGNEKLF
TRBV30,AWSGRVSTDTQY
TRBV4-1,ASSQQPSGPHEQY
TRBV9,ASSVEWTGVNEQF
TRBV7-9,ASSPGGGGPTGELF
TRBV18,ASSPGQGASSGNTIY
TRBV19,ASSTGGRETQY
TRBV7-2,ASSPGTGIEKLF